This TCR beta chain came from a study of blood T cell repertoires in COVID-19. Whole-study context: Samples representing acute and convalescent COVID-19 were sourced from the United States, Italy and Spain. PBMCs, B-cell-depleted T cells, or T cells were the source of the cDNA or gDNA that made up the material.

This CDR3 has 13 residues. V shed 5 bases and J shed 5 bases, with 12 bases lying between them. From germline, CDR1 is LNHDA and CDR2 SQIVND (reference sequence). As originally analysed: Counts of nucleated cells, estimated from reference gene primer amplification, were obtained. Measured with immunoSEQ multiplex PCR; TCRdb has only the in-frame clones, and not every one. V and J calls plus clone size are reproduced from that table; the DNA served to infer D and trimming. The repertoire has hundreds of thousands of clones, 85% to 90% of them found once; the top ten carry around 1.5%. V and J are TRBV19 and TRBJ2-5, with a possible D match to TRBD1 (7 bases). Input material: peripheral blood. The origin of this receptor is a middle-aged woman who had recovered from COVID-19. This CDR3 reads CASSLTGRETQYF. CDR3 DNA sequence: TGTGCCAGTAGTTTGACAGGGAGGGAGACCCAGTACTTC.